The 15 T cell receptor beta chains given below trace back to one sample, sequenced in a study of OX40 agonist ivuxolimab in advanced cancers. Clones were read by immunoSEQ multiplex PCR, and TCRdb kept only the in-frame ones, dropping some. The sample consists of 75,000 to 100,000 clones, under 95% of them appearing once. Source: CD4+ or CD8+ T cells sorted from blood, taken in a trial of the OX40 agonist ivuxolimab. These receptors were collected from an adult with an advanced solid tumor such as melanoma, head and neck, liver or kidney cancer.

The V and J genes are TRBV5-1 and TRBJ2-7; TRBD2 is a possible D gene (5 bases). Germline lookup yields CDR1 SGHRS and CDR2 YFSETQ. The CDR3 has 15 residues. Trimming left V 0 bases short and J 2 bases short, with 12 bases between. The DNA of the CDR3 is TGCGCCAGCAGCTTGGACCCGGGGTCGGCCTACGAGCAGTACTTC. Its protein is CASSLDPGSAYEQYF.

This clone was seen a few times. The chain links TRBV4-3 to TRBJ2-2; tentatively, D is TRBD1 or TRBD2 (6 bases each). This CDR3 contains 16 residues. Germline loops: CDR1 LGHNA, CDR2 YSLEER. Trimming pared 0 bases from V and 6 bases from J, leaving 14 bases between. Here the CDR3 DNA reads TGCGCCAGCAGCCAAGATCTGAGGGGGGCAGCCGGGGAGCTGTTTTTT. Residues: CASSQDLRGAAGELFF.

The J gene is TRBJ1-1, the V gene TRBV4-1, with TRBD1 matching over 8 bases. The V and J ends lost 0 bases and 4 bases, in that order; junction bases with no gene match: 16. Germline values: CDR1 MGHRA, CDR2 YSYEKL. This CDR3 is 19 amino acids long. CDR3 nucleotides: TGCGCCAGCAGCCAAGAGTTCGGGGGGCAGGGGGCGATGAGCACTGAAGCTTTCTTT. This gives the protein CASSQEFGGQGAMSTEAFF.

The rearrangement links TRBV5-5 to TRBJ2-3, with D perhaps matching TRBD2 (6 bases). The V gene's germline CDR1 is SGHKS and CDR2 YYEKEE (reference sequence). V gave up 4 bases and J gave up 0 bases, with 12 bases separating them. The CDR3 extends over 15 amino acids. This CDR3 is CASSRGTTSTDTQYF. DNA for the CDR3: TGTGCCAGCAGCCGGGGGACCACAAGCACAGATACGCAGTATTTT.

The rearrangement uses TRBV5-1 and TRBJ2-1; 9 bases match TRBD2. Germline V gene lookup returns CDR1 SGHRS and CDR2 YFSETQ. This CDR3 is 15 amino acids long. With V trimmed by 2 bases and J by 1 base, 1 base remained unmatched. The chain's CDR3 is CASSFLAGSYNEQFF. The CDR3 DNA reads as TGCGCCAGCAGCTTCCTAGCGGGGTCCTACAATGAGCAGTTCTTC. Combining the CDR3 with reference TRBV5-1 and TRBJ2-1 gives the whole variable domain KAGVTQTPRYLIKTRGQQVTLSCSPISGHRSVSWYQQTPGQGLQFLFEYFSETQRNKGNFPGRFSGRQFSNSRSEMNVSTLELGDSALYLCASSFLAGSYNEQFFGPGTRLTVL.

This sequence joins TRBV19 and TRBJ2-1; no clear D. The germline V gene encodes CDR1 LNHDA and CDR2 SQIVND (reference sequence). The CDR3 runs 14 residues. Trimming pared 1 base from V and 8 bases from J, leaving 12 bases between. This CDR3 is CASSIVPGLDEQFF. For the CDR3, the DNA is TGTGCCAGTAGTATAGTGCCCGGGTTGGATGAGCAGTTCTTC.

The rearrangement joins TRBV5-1 to TRBJ2-1, with 7 positions matching TRBD1. Germline CDR1 reads SGHRS; CDR2 reads YFSETQ. The J segment lost 7 bases and the V segment lost 3 bases, leaving 7 bases of the junction unmatched. CDR3 length: 14 amino acids. CDR3 nucleotide sequence: TGCGCCAGCAGCTCCGGGACAGTTATAAATGAGCAGTTCTTC. It is translated as CASSSGTVINEQFF.

The chain is built from TRBV18 and TRBJ2-2, with 9 bases identical to TRBD1. CDR1 and CDR2 (germline): KGHSH, LQKENI. The V gene end was trimmed by 2 bases and the J gene end by 4 bases; junction bases not matched to a gene: 5. This CDR3 is 16 amino acids long. CDR3 in DNA: TGTGCCAGCTCACCATCGGGACAGGGTTTCACCGGGGAGCTGTTTTTT. This sequence encodes CASSPSGQGFTGELFF.

The chain is built from TRBV7-9 and TRBJ2-5, with 7 nucleotides matching TRBD2. The ends lost 5 bases at V and 13 bases at J; junction bases unmatched: 10. Germline lookup yields CDR1 SEHNR and CDR2 FQNEAQ (reference sequence). This CDR3 has 12 residues. The CDR3 DNA reads as TGTGCCAGCAGCCCAGTGGCGGGGGACCTGTACTTC. Encoded protein: CASSPVAGDLYF.

The rearrangement uses TRBV18 and TRBJ1-5; TRBD1 aligns across 9 bases. The V and J ends lost 6 bases and 7 bases, in that order; junction bases with no gene match: 16. The length of the CDR3 is 17 residues. From germline, CDR1 is KGHSH and CDR2 LQKENI. The DNA for the CDR3 is TGTGCCAGCTCTCGTGGACAGGGGAGAGAGGGCGGGCAGCCCCAGCATTTT. Translated, it gives CASSRGQGREGGQPQHF.

This sequence joins TRBV28 and TRBJ1-1, with D unclear. The length of the CDR3 is 12 residues. V gave up 6 bases and J gave up 11 bases, with 16 bases separating them. CDR1 and CDR2 (germline): MDHEN, SYDVKM. In DNA, the CDR3 is TGTGCCAGCAGCTCCGCGGGGTCTGCCGCTTTCTTT. Translating it yields CASSSAGSAAFF.

DNA of the CDR3: TGTGCCTCCGGGACAGGGGGCTCCGGGGAGCTGTTTTTT. This translates into CASGTGGSGELFF. The chain is built from TRBV30 and TRBJ2-2, with 12 positions matching TRBD1. Germline V gene data show CDR1 as GTSNPN and CDR2 as SVGIG (reference sequence). CDR3 length: 13 amino acids. J lost 6 bases, V lost 7 bases, and 3 bases had no gene match.

This rearrangement joins TRBV28 to TRBJ2-3; TRBD2 agrees at 7 bases. Trimming took 6 bases from V and 2 from J; bases not matched to a gene: 14. The CDR3 contains 17 residues. CDR1 MDHEN and CDR2 SYDVKM come from the germline V gene. The CDR3 DNA reads TGTGCCAGCAGCGTACCCGCAGGGCGGGGGACCACAGATACGCAGTATTTT. Translated, it gives CASSVPAGRGTTDTQYF.

This clone has only one observation. The rearrangement uses TRBV5-1 and TRBJ1-4, with a possible D match to TRBD1 (6 bases). Looked up from germline, CDR1 is SGHRS and CDR2 is YFSETQ. This CDR3 spans 16 amino acids. V lost 0 bases and J lost 4, with 13 bases in between. The CDR3 DNA reads TGCGCCAGCAGCTTGGGACAGGTGATGTTTAATGAAAAACTGTTTTTT. Translating gives CASSLGQVMFNEKLFF.

The chain combines TRBV19 with TRBJ2-1, with D tentatively TRBD2 (6 bases). Germline lookup yields CDR1 LNHDA and CDR2 SQIVND (reference sequence). V lost 5 bases to trimming and J lost 0 bases, with 23 bases between them. The CDR3 totals 19 residues. Here the CDR3 reads CASSPGPGDWTSSYNEQFF. The DNA for the CDR3 is TGTGCCAGTAGTCCGGGCCCGGGAGACTGGACAAGCTCCTACAATGAGCAGTTCTTC.